Below are 17 T cell receptor beta chains sequenced from a single sample in a study of blood T cell repertoires in COVID-19. Method: immunoSEQ multiplex PCR; TCRdb's copy keeps in-frame clones and lacks some. The sample consists of 200,000 to 250,000 clones, approximately 85% of them appearing once. The specimen sequenced was peripheral blood. All receptors come from a woman in her 70s with COVID-19, enrolled during active disease.

The gene calls are TRBV5-4 and TRBJ2-5; possibly TRBD2 for D (6 bases). The V end lost 0 bases, the J end lost 4 bases, and 10 bases lay between the germline ends. The CDR3 runs to 14 residues. The germline V gene has CDR1 SGHNT and CDR2 YYREEE (reference sequence). The CDR3 region is CASSLAEEGETQYF. For the CDR3, the DNA is TGTGCCAGCAGCTTGGCCGAGGAGGGAGAGACCCAGTACTTC. Filled out from reference TRBV5-4 and TRBJ2-5, the complete variable domain reads ETGVTQSPTHLIKTRGQQVTLRCSSQSGHNTVSWYQQALGQGPQFIFQYYREEENGRGNFPPRFSGLQFPNYSSELNVNALELDDSALYLCASSLAEEGETQYFGPGTRLLVL.

There are a few counts of this clone. The chain is built from TRBV4-2 and TRBJ2-2; the match to TRBD1 covers 8 bases. In germline, CDR1 is LGHNA, CDR2 YNFKEQ. J was trimmed by 4 bases and V by 0 bases; bases with no gene match: 4. This CDR3 contains 16 residues. CDR3 residues: CASSQDEQGGTGELFF. The CDR3 nucleotides read TGTGCCAGCAGCCAAGATGAACAGGGGGGCACCGGGGAGCTGTTTTTT.

This rearrangement joins TRBV5-8 to TRBJ1-2; no reliable D call. V was pared by 3 bases and J by 3 bases, with 15 bases between. CDR3 length: 15 residues. Germline CDR1 is SGHTS and CDR2 is YDEGEE. The CDR3 here is CASSSFARSHYGYTF. Written as DNA, the CDR3 is TGTGCCAGCAGCTCCTTTGCCAGGTCTCACTATGGCTACACCTTC.

This clone came up once. V usage is TRBV6-2 or TRBV6-3 and J usage is TRBJ1-1; D gene ambiguous. The CDR3 length is 13 residues. The V gene lost 2 bases and the J gene lost 1 base, with 5 bases spanning the gap. Germline lookup yields CDR1 MNHEY and CDR2 SVGEGT. The CDR3: CASSYEGNTEAFF. CDR3 bases: TGTGCCAGCAGTTACGAGGGGAACACTGAAGCTTTCTTT.

This chain links TRBV4-1 with TRBJ1-2; no firm D call. CDR1 is MGHRA and CDR2 is YSYEKL in the germline V gene. This CDR3 has 14 amino acids. V lost 0 bases to trimming and J lost 3 bases, with 8 bases between them. The CDR3 DNA follows: TGCGCCAGCAGCCAAGAGGAGTTGGACTATGGCTACACCTTC. Encoded protein: CASSQEELDYGYTF.

The chain has TRBV10-1 and TRBJ1-2; D is perhaps TRBD1 (5 bases). There are 14 residues in the CDR3. Trimming pared 0 bases from V and 5 bases from J, leaving 10 bases between. In germline, CDR1 is WNHNN, CDR2 SYGVQD (reference sequence). CDR3 bases: TGCGCCAGCAGTGAGTCGCATGGGGGGTATGGCTACACCTTC. It is translated as CASSESHGGYGYTF.

V usage is TRBV3-1 (or the pseudogene TRBV3-2) and J usage is TRBJ2-3, with TRBD1 identical over 7 bases. This CDR3 has 14 residues. Unmatched junction bases numbered 5, after V lost 4 bases and J lost 4 bases. Germline lookup yields CDR1 LGHDT and CDR2 YNNKEL (reference sequence). This chain's CDR3 is CASSPGGRADTQYF. As DNA, the CDR3 is TGTGCCAGCAGCCCAGGGGGACGGGCAGATACGCAGTATTTT.

The chain carries TRBV7-2 and TRBJ2-7; TRBD2 aligns across 8 bases. Losses at the gene ends were 1 base for V and 5 bases for J; bases not matched to a gene: 7. Germline-derived CDR1 and CDR2 are SGHTA and FQGNSA. CDR3 length: 15 amino acids. The DNA for the CDR3 is TGTGCCAGCAGCTTAGACGGGGGGGATCAGAACGAGCAGTACTTC. Its translation: CASSLDGGDQNEQYF.

V usage is TRBV18 and J usage is TRBJ2-7; perhaps TRBD2 as D (5 bases). This CDR3 comprises 13 residues. Germline assignment: CDR1 KGHSH and CDR2 LQKENI. Trimming left V 5 bases short and J 7 bases short, with 15 bases between. This CDR3 is CASSAYVRDEQYF. The CDR3 region has the DNA TGTGCCAGCTCAGCTTACGTGAGGGATGAGCAGTACTTC.

V is TRBV27 and J is TRBJ2-1; TRBD1 aligns across 12 bases. V lost 6 bases to trimming and J lost 9 bases; unmatched junction nucleotides: 6. Germline V CDR1 and CDR2: MNHEY, SMNVEV (reference sequence). The CDR3 totals 14 residues. CDR3 in DNA: TGTGCCAGCAGCTGGGGACAGGGGGCGGGTGAGCAGTTCTTC. Amino acids: CASSWGQGAGEQFF.

The rearrangement joins TRBV5-8 to TRBJ1-1, with 7 bases aligning to TRBD1. Trimming removed 4 bases from V and 6 bases from J; junction bases left unmatched: 12. Germline-derived CDR1 and CDR2 are SGHTS and YDEGEE. This CDR3 region has 15 residues. This CDR3 is CASSLAMTGSAEAFF. The CDR3 bases are TGTGCCAGCAGCCTTGCTATGACAGGGTCCGCTGAAGCTTTCTTT.

This chain joins TRBV3-1 (or the pseudogene TRBV3-2) and TRBJ1-2; 9 bases match TRBD1. The CDR3 runs to 14 residues. Germline assignment: CDR1 LGHDT and CDR2 YNNKEL (reference sequence). Trimming removed 3 bases from V and 6 bases from J; junction bases left unmatched: 5. CDR3 nucleotides: TGTGCCAGCAGCCATTACAGGGGGCCAGATGGCTACACCTTC. Translated, it gives CASSHYRGPDGYTF.

This chain links TRBV4-2 with TRBJ1-4, with 9 bases matching TRBD1. The junction had 6 bases not matched to a gene; V was cut back by 2 bases and J by 5 bases. The CDR3 consists of 16 residues. Germline CDR1 LGHNA, CDR2 YNFKEQ. The CDR3 protein is CASSQYPTGGNEKLFF. The CDR3 DNA sequence: TGTGCCAGCAGCCAATACCCGACAGGGGGGAATGAAAAACTGTTTTTT.

This clone was observed a few times. V gene TRBV4-2 combines with J gene TRBJ2-5; 7 nucleotides match TRBD2. The CDR3 totals 15 residues. Germline trimming cut 8 bases from V and 3 bases from J; bases unmatched to any gene: 12. Germline V lookup: CDR1 LGHNA, CDR2 YNFKEQ. In DNA, the CDR3 is TGTGCCAGCTCTCCGAGCGGGACTATCAAAGAGACCCAGTACTTC. Translated: CASSPSGTIKETQYF.

CDR3 DNA sequence: TGCGCCAGCAGCCCAAATACAGGGAATCCCGGGGAGCTGTTTTTT. Protein product: CASSPNTGNPGELFF. The chain employs TRBV5-1 and TRBJ2-2; TRBD1 is a possible D gene (6 bases). This CDR3 has 15 amino acids. The V gene's germline CDR1 is SGHRS and CDR2 YFSETQ. Between the trimmed V and J ends, which lost 4 bases and 6 bases, there was a span of 16 bases.

The DNA for the CDR3 is TGTGCCAGCAGCTTATACACAAGACAGGGGAACACTGAAGCTTTCTTT. Amino acids: CASSLYTRQGNTEAFF. This sequence joins TRBV7-8 and TRBJ1-1; 7 nucleotides agree with TRBD1. CDR1 and CDR2 (germline): SGHVS, FQNEAQ. V lost 2 bases, J lost 1 base, and 7 bases stayed unmatched. The CDR3 runs to 16 residues.

The rearrangement joins TRBV9 to TRBJ2-5; 7 nucleotides align to TRBD1. This CDR3 comprises 15 residues. With 0 bases clipped from V and 5 bases from J, the junction kept 7 bases outside the gene matches. The germline V gene encodes CDR1 SGDLS and CDR2 YYNGEE. In nucleotides, the CDR3 is TGTGCCAGCAGCGTAGGGGACAGTCCGGGGGAGACCCAGTACTTC. Its protein is CASSVGDSPGETQYF.